A single sample gave rise to the 23 T cell receptor beta chains below, sequenced in a study of blood T cell repertoires in COVID-19. Libraries were prepared by immunoSEQ multiplex PCR; TCRdb keeps only in-frame clonotypes and omits some of them. Of 120,000 to 150,000 clones in the sample, about 80% were seen once. The specimen was peripheral blood. Source of these receptors: a human donor in a cohort sampled during active COVID-19.

The CDR3 bases are TGTGCCAGTAAGGCGGGGGGCAACACCGGGGAGCTGTTTTTT. Residues: CASKAGGNTGELFF. This chain joins TRBV19 and TRBJ2-2; TRBD2 agrees at 8 bases. The V gene end was trimmed by 7 bases and the J gene end by 2 bases; junction bases not matched to a gene: 3. Germline CDR1 reads LNHDA; CDR2 reads SQIVND (reference sequence). The CDR3 runs 14 residues.

This clone was detected a few times. The chain recombines TRBV5-6 with TRBJ1-4, with D unresolved. Germline V CDR1 and CDR2: SGHDT, YYEEEE. Trimming removed 5 bases from V and 8 bases from J, with 10 bases in between. This CDR3 has 12 residues. The CDR3 here is CASRARGEKLFF. The CDR3 region has the DNA TGTGCCAGCAGAGCCCGGGGAGAAAAACTGTTTTTT.

The V and J genes are TRBV27 and TRBJ1-6; 9 bases match TRBD1. V was clipped by 6 bases and J by 10 bases; unmatched bases: 7. The CDR3 has 14 residues. CDR1 is MNHEY, CDR2 SMNVEV, per germline (reference sequence). CDR3 residues: CASRSGTGWSPLHF. The DNA for the CDR3 is TGTGCCAGCAGATCCGGGACAGGGTGGTCACCCCTCCACTTT.

The J gene is TRBJ2-7, the V gene TRBV28, with 13 bases that match TRBD2. The CDR3 runs to 17 residues. V shed 4 bases and J 0 bases; nucleotides not matched to a gene: 6. CDR1 and CDR2 (germline): MDHEN, SYDVKM. The CDR3 protein is CASSSQRTSGSSYEQYF. CDR3 DNA sequence: TGTGCCAGCAGTTCTCAGCGGACTAGCGGGAGCTCCTACGAGCAGTACTTC.

V usage is TRBV18 and J usage is TRBJ2-5; D ambiguous. CDR3 length equals 12 residues. Germline V gene data show CDR1 as KGHSH and CDR2 as LQKENI. V lost 3 bases, J lost 5 bases, and 7 bases lay in between. In DNA, the CDR3 is TGTGCCAGCTCACCGCTCCAGGAGACCCAGTACTTC. Its translation: CASSPLQETQYF. The full variable domain, completed using reference TRBV18 and TRBJ2-5, is NAGVMQNPRHLVRRRGQEARLRCSPMKGHSHVYWYRQLPEEGLKFMVYLQKENIIDESGMPKERFSAEFPKEGPSILRIQQVVRGDSAAYFCASSPLQETQYFGPGTRLLVL.

The chain combines TRBV2 with TRBJ2-6; 11 bases line up with TRBD2. The trim removed 8 bases at V and 4 bases at J, leaving 16 bases unmatched. The CDR3 loop spans 19 amino acids. CDR1 SNHLY and CDR2 FYNNEI come from the germline V gene. CDR3 loop: CASRLGTSGLRRGANVLTF. As DNA, the CDR3 is TGTGCCAGCCGTCTGGGGACTAGCGGACTTCGGAGGGGGGCCAACGTCCTGACTTTC. The whole variable domain, remainder taken from reference TRBV2 and TRBJ2-6, is EPEVTQTPSHQVTQMGQEVILRCVPISNHLYFYWYRQILGQKVEFLVSFYNNEISEKSEIFDDQFSVERPDGSNFTLKIRSTKLEDSAMYFCASRLGTSGLRRGANVLTFGAGSRLTVL.

The chain combines TRBV2 with TRBJ1-5, with D uncertain. From germline, CDR1 is SNHLY and CDR2 FYNNEI. The CDR3 length is 13 residues. V was clipped by 7 bases and J by 5 bases, with 12 bases between them. CDR3 sequence: CASTVLRDQPQHF. CDR3 nucleotides: TGTGCCAGCACGGTCCTTCGGGATCAGCCCCAGCATTTT.

This chain joins TRBV5-1 and TRBJ2-1; 10 nucleotides line up with TRBD2. The junction had 7 bases not matched to a gene; V was cut back by 3 bases and J by 7 bases. The CDR3 sequence is 15 residues long. The germline CDR1 and CDR2 sequences are SGHRS and YFSETQ. The CDR3 DNA follows: TGCGCCAGCAGCTCACATGGACTAGCGGAAAATGAGCAGTTCTTC. This encodes CASSSHGLAENEQFF.

The J gene is TRBJ2-7, the V gene TRBV14, with D maybe TRBD2 (6 bases). V shed 3 bases and J shed 3 bases, with 9 bases lying between them. Looked up from germline, CDR1 is SGHDN and CDR2 is FVKESK. The length of the CDR3 is 13 residues. The CDR3 is CASSHETSYEQYF. Written as DNA, the CDR3 is TGTGCCAGCAGCCATGAGACTAGCTACGAGCAGTACTTC.

The rearrangement links TRBV6-6 to TRBJ2-1; 10 bases match TRBD2. This CDR3 is built from 16 residues. Germline trimming cut 6 bases from V and 8 bases from J; bases unmatched to any gene: 13. Per germline, CDR1 MNHNY and CDR2 SVGAGI (reference sequence). The CDR3 bases are TGTGCCAGCAGGCAATCTACTAGCGGGGACGGGTATGAGCAGTTCTTC. Its protein is CASRQSTSGDGYEQFF.

CDR3 nucleotide sequence: TGTGCCAGCAGACCGGGACAGGGGATCTACGAGCAGTACTTC. Its translation: CASRPGQGIYEQYF. The genes are TRBV6-5 and TRBJ2-7, with 10 bases matching TRBD1. Germline V gives CDR1 MNHEY, CDR2 SVGAGI. The CDR3 consists of 14 residues. With V trimmed by 6 bases and J by 3 bases, 5 bases remained unmatched.

The genes are TRBV9 and TRBJ2-1; 11 positions match TRBD2. The CDR3 consists of 17 residues. CDR1 and CDR2 (germline): SGDLS, YYNGEE. J was trimmed by 7 bases and V by 6 bases; bases with no gene match: 15. CDR3 amino acids: CASTTGVAGGPGNEQFF. The CDR3 nucleotides are TGTGCCAGCACCACAGGGGTAGCGGGAGGGCCGGGGAATGAGCAGTTCTTC.

The chain recombines TRBV2 with TRBJ2-7; D not certain. The CDR3 runs 13 residues. V was clipped by 5 bases and J by 0 bases, with 8 bases between them. Germline lookup yields CDR1 SNHLY and CDR2 FYNNEI. The CDR3 here is CASSFDISYEQYF. CDR3 nucleotide sequence: TGTGCCAGCAGTTTCGACATCTCCTACGAGCAGTACTTC.

The chain employs TRBV27 and TRBJ2-7; a possible D gene is TRBD1 (6 bases). Germline V gene sequence: CDR1 MNHEY, CDR2 SMNVEV (reference sequence). The germline V and J ends were trimmed by 2 bases and 0 bases, with 11 bases remaining between them. CDR3 length equals 15 residues. CDR3 loop: CASSLVTGSSYEQYF. CDR3 DNA sequence: TGTGCCAGCAGTTTAGTAACAGGGAGCTCCTACGAGCAGTACTTC.

A remark on this clone: This specimen includes other DNA sequences encoding the same CDR3. The chain has TRBV15 and TRBJ2-7; 8 positions match TRBD1. The germline CDR1 and CDR2 sequences are LNHNV and YYDKDF (reference sequence). CDR3 length: 13 amino acids. The ends lost 3 bases at V and 3 bases at J; junction bases unmatched: 1. DNA for the CDR3: TGTGCCACCAGCAGGGACAGGGACTACGAGCAGTACTTC. Translation: CATSRDRDYEQYF.

This clone has a single count. This rearrangement joins TRBV3-1 (or the pseudogene TRBV3-2) to TRBJ2-5, with D perhaps TRBD1 (6 bases). Trimming cost V 9 bases and J 0 bases, with 17 bases left between them. Germline V gene data show CDR1 as LGHDT and CDR2 as YNNKEL (reference sequence). The CDR3 spans 15 residues. CDR3 coding DNA: TGTGCCAGTGAACAGGACAGAAAACACCAAGAGACCCAGTACTTC. Amino acid sequence: CASEQDRKHQETQYF.

The chain couples TRBV15 to TRBJ2-5; D might be TRBD2 (5 bases). Germline V gene data show CDR1 as LNHNV and CDR2 as YYDKDF (reference sequence). CDR3 length equals 15 residues. Trimming took off 3 bases at V and 4 bases at J, with 15 bases between the two ends. The CDR3 coding sequence is TGTGCCACCAGCAGGTTTTGGGAGCTGGGAGAGACCCAGTACTTC. Translated, it gives CATSRFWELGETQYF.

This chain connects TRBV5-1 to TRBJ2-7; the match to TRBD2 covers 11 bases. The CDR3 has 14 amino acids. Germline trimming cut 5 bases from V and 2 bases from J; bases unmatched to any gene: 3. The germline CDR1 and CDR2 sequences are SGHRS and YFSETQ. CDR3 nucleotides: TGCGCCAGCAGTTATAGCGGGAGGGCCTACGAGCAGTACTTC. Protein product: CASSYSGRAYEQYF.

This chain links TRBV6-5 with TRBJ2-3, with 7 bases fitting TRBD2. V dropped 6 bases and J dropped 4; count of bases not matched to a gene: 4. The CDR3 sequence is 13 residues long. The germline V gene encodes CDR1 MNHEY and CDR2 SVGAGI. The CDR3 coding sequence is TGTGCCAGCAGAAGAACTAGCGCAGATACGCAGTATTTT. Amino acids: CASRRTSADTQYF.

The gene calls are TRBV5-6 and TRBJ2-1; D call uncertain. The V gene's germline CDR1 is SGHDT and CDR2 YYEEEE. The V end lost 4 bases, the J end lost 11 bases, and 10 bases lay between the germline ends. The CDR3 is 11 residues long. For the CDR3, the DNA is TGTGCCAGCAGCCATTCGGAGAAGCAGTTCTTC. Amino acid sequence: CASSHSEKQFF.

V gene TRBV24-1 combines with J gene TRBJ1-1; 7 nucleotides match TRBD1. V lost 9 bases to trimming and J lost 6 bases; unmatched junction nucleotides: 12. The CDR3 sequence is 14 residues long. The germline gives CDR1 KGHDR, CDR2 SFDVKD. The CDR3 is CATGGTEKAAEAFF. The CDR3 nucleotides read TGTGCCACCGGAGGGACAGAGAAGGCGGCTGAAGCTTTCTTT.

The chain is built from TRBV11-2 and TRBJ1-4; D not certain. The germline V gene has CDR1 SGHAT and CDR2 FQNNGV. The CDR3 consists of 13 residues. V was pared by 3 bases and J by 7 bases, with 9 bases between. CDR3 protein: CASSFVGGEKLFF. The DNA for the CDR3 is TGTGCCAGCAGCTTTGTCGGCGGTGAAAAACTGTTTTTT. The variable domain in full, with the rest retrieved from reference TRBV11-2 and TRBJ1-4, is EAGVAQSPRYKIIEKRQSVAFWCNPISGHATLYWYQQILGQGPKLLIQFQNNGVVDDSQLPKDRFSAERLKGVDSTLKIQPAKLEDSAVYLCASSFVGGEKLFFGSGTQLSVL.

This clone was seen just once. J is TRBJ1-3 and V is TRBV30; TRBD1 might be the D (5 bases). From germline, CDR1 is GTSNPN and CDR2 SVGIG (reference sequence). The CDR3 has 16 residues. The CDR3, as DNA: TGTGCATTAGCAGGGCTGCCGGGTGGGCCTGGAAACACCATATATTTT. Its protein is CALAGLPGGPGNTIYF. The whole variable domain, remainder taken from reference TRBV30 and TRBJ1-3, is SQTIHQWPATLVQPVGSPLSLECTVEGTSNPNLYWYRQAAGRGLQLLFYSVGIGQISSEVPQNLSASRPQDRQFILSSKKLLLSDSGFYLCALAGLPGGPGNTIYFGEGSWLTVV.